A selection of T cell receptor beta chains follows, all from one sample in a study of radiation and T cells in renal cell carcinoma. TCRdb's table, derived via immunoSEQ multiplex PCR, lists solely in-frame clones and lacks some. In the table there are tens of thousands of clones, approximately 86% of which are singletons. Sequenced material: blood, taken from a patient whose treatment included radiotherapy and nephrectomy. These receptors all stem from a woman aged 50 to 60 with renal cell carcinoma. The CDR3 runs from the conserved cysteine through the conserved F or W.

v_call cdr3_length cdr3_aa
TRBV7-2 15 CASSLSLTGSTEAFF
TRBV28 15 CASSGLRGGFETQYF
TRBV5-1 12 CASSLEGSEAFF
TRBV5-1 13 CASSRDGGQPQHF
TRBV4-1 18 CASSLGSLAGGNSYEQYF
TRBV6-5 14 CASSPSLGENTIYF
TRBV10-2 14 CASLHTRRPYEQYF
TRBV5-1 12 CASRDFGNTIYF
TRBV7-9 13 CASSLDVGGEQFF
TRBV7-2 16 CASSEGSLSGDQPQHF
TRBV10-3 13 CAIRLAGLDEQYF
TRBV19 13 CASTLGQINEAFF
TRBV4-3 15 CASSQETGAHYGYTF
TRBV2 15 CASRPGLGAYNEQFF
TRBV9 17 CASSVGATWNLQETQYF
TRBV14 16 CASSLTRDSNINEQFF
TRBV19 16 CASSGLSVAGGHEQYF